Listed here are 27 T cell receptor beta chains from one sample, sequenced in a study of siplizumab effects on memory and regulatory T cells. Profiled with immunoSEQ multiplex PCR; TCRdb holds only in-frame clones, not every one. The table records 85,000 to 130,000 clones, about 90% of them present only once. The sample comprised Tregs sorted from blood. Receptors originate from a human donor in good health.

The chain has TRBV29-1 and TRBJ2-7; TRBD1 matches at 9 bases. The CDR3 is made up of 13 amino acids. CDR1 and CDR2 from the germline V gene are SQVTM and ANQGSEA. Trimming cost V 7 bases and J 7 bases; bases outside gene matches: 11. CDR3 residues: CSAGWTGAGEQYF. In DNA, the CDR3 is TGCAGCGCTGGGTGGACAGGGGCAGGAGAGCAGTACTTC.

The gene calls are TRBV29-1 and TRBJ2-7; TRBD2 aligns across 8 bases. The CDR3 loop spans 15 amino acids. Germline-derived CDR1 and CDR2 are SQVTM and ANQGSEA. The V segment lost 5 bases and the J segment 4 bases; nucleotides outside the gene matches: 13. The CDR3 coding sequence is TGCAGCGTTCGAAACGGGAGGGCTGATATGTACGAGCAGTACTTC. Amino acid sequence: CSVRNGRADMYEQYF.

The chain has TRBV5-6 and TRBJ1-2; TRBD1 is a possible D gene (5 bases). The V end lost 0 bases, the J end lost 3 bases, and 15 bases lay between the germline ends. Germline-derived CDR1 and CDR2 are SGHDT and YYEEEE. This CDR3 has 16 amino acids. For the CDR3, the DNA is TGTGCCAGCAGCTTGGTAGCAGGGACCTTGGACTATGGCTACACCTTC. Amino acid sequence: CASSLVAGTLDYGYTF.

The rearrangement uses TRBV27 and TRBJ1-1; D remains ambiguous. Germline assignment: CDR1 MNHEY and CDR2 SMNVEV (reference sequence). This CDR3 comprises 13 residues. The germline V and J ends were trimmed by 5 bases and 5 bases, with 12 bases remaining between them. Here the CDR3 reads CASSRRERTEAFF. CDR3 DNA: TGTGCCAGCAGTCGCCGAGAAAGGACTGAAGCTTTCTTT.

The rearrangement uses TRBV7-9 and TRBJ2-5, with D possibly matching TRBD1 (6 bases). The CDR3 runs 14 residues. V was clipped by 4 bases and J by 5 bases, with 14 bases between them. Per germline, CDR1 SEHNR and CDR2 FQNEAQ (reference sequence). CDR3 sequence: CASSWDIIAETQYF. CDR3 nucleotide sequence: TGTGCCAGCAGCTGGGACATAATAGCGGAGACCCAGTACTTC.

The chain links TRBV20-1 to TRBJ1-2; possible D gene TRBD1, 5 bases. CDR3 length equals 11 residues. V dropped 3 bases and J dropped 10 bases, with 12 bases sitting between them. Germline values: CDR1 DFQATT, CDR2 SNEGSKA (reference sequence). CDR3 amino acids: CSASGGGTYTF. CDR3 DNA: TGCAGTGCTAGTGGGGGGGGGACCTACACCTTC.

The chain combines TRBV6-1 with TRBJ1-2, with 7 bases fitting TRBD1. In germline, CDR1 is MNHNS, CDR2 SASEGT. CDR3 length equals 13 residues. V dropped 11 bases and J dropped 0; count of bases not matched to a gene: 6. The CDR3 region has the DNA TGTGCCGGTTCAGGGGGGGCTAACTATGGCTACACCTTC. Translated, it gives CAGSGGANYGYTF.

This clone was detected once. This sequence joins TRBV16 and TRBJ2-5; 10 nucleotides align to TRBD2. J was trimmed by 1 base and V by 4 bases; bases with no gene match: 6. This CDR3 has 16 residues. Germline loops: CDR1 KGHSY, CDR2 FQNENV. CDR3 DNA: TGTGCCAGCAGCCCGGTAGCGGGAGGAGGCCAAGAGACCCAGTACTTC. Translating gives CASSPVAGGGQETQYF.

The rearrangement uses TRBV27 and TRBJ2-1; D may be TRBD2 (6 bases). V lost 4 bases, J lost 1 base, and 11 bases lay in between. The length of the CDR3 is 15 residues. The V gene's germline CDR1 is MNHEY and CDR2 SMNVEV (reference sequence). The CDR3 DNA follows: TGTGCCAGCAGTTCGGGGGTATGGTCCTACAATGAGCAGTTCTTC. It is translated as CASSSGVWSYNEQFF.

The rearrangement uses TRBV28 and TRBJ2-6; TRBD1 matches at 7 bases. The length of the CDR3 is 15 residues. Germline V gene lookup returns CDR1 MDHEN and CDR2 SYDVKM. The J segment lost 1 base and the V segment lost 5 bases, leaving 2 bases of the junction unmatched. CDR3 region: CASSTGVSGANVLTF. The CDR3 region has the DNA TGTGCCAGCAGTACAGGGGTTTCTGGGGCCAACGTCCTGACTTTC.

This chain connects TRBV11-3 to TRBJ2-1, with a weak D call TRBD2 (6 bases). CDR3 length: 14 residues. V was trimmed by 5 bases and J by 6 bases, leaving 14 bases between them. CDR1 is SGHNT, CDR2 YENEEA, per germline. The CDR3 sequence: CASSRDSDANEQFF. The CDR3 DNA reads TGTGCCAGCAGCCGGGACTCAGACGCCAATGAGCAGTTCTTC.

This chain connects TRBV4-2 to TRBJ2-7, with 12 bases aligning to TRBD2. Per the germline V gene, CDR1 is LGHNA and CDR2 is YNFKEQ. With V trimmed by 6 bases and J by 2 bases, 5 bases remained unmatched. This CDR3 is 15 amino acids long. CDR3 loop: CASRLGLAGPYEQYF. CDR3 in DNA: TGTGCCAGCAGGCTCGGACTAGCGGGACCCTACGAGCAGTACTTC.

J is TRBJ2-7 and V is TRBV9, with D possibly matching TRBD1 (5 bases). The CDR3 consists of 15 residues. Germline CDR1 and CDR2: SGDLS and YYNGEE. V was clipped by 1 base and J by 5 bases, with 16 bases between them. Here the CDR3 DNA reads TGTGCCAGCAGCGTATTAGGACATGAAGTAAACGAGCAGTACTTC. Encoded protein: CASSVLGHEVNEQYF.

On this clone: A read error may produce the germline difference seen at one junction end. The V gene is TRBV2, the J gene TRBJ2-1; D may match TRBD1 or TRBD2 (6 bases each). The germline V gene has CDR1 SNHLY and CDR2 FYNNEI. This CDR3 has 11 residues. The CDR3 DNA sequence: TGTGCCAGCAGTGAAAGCTCTAGGGGGGTCTTC. Protein product: CASSESSRGVF.

The gene calls are TRBV27 and TRBJ2-5, with a tentative D call TRBD2 (5 bases). There are 15 residues in the CDR3. Deletions cut 3 bases from V and 4 bases from J, with 15 bases between. Looked up from germline, CDR1 is MNHEY and CDR2 is SMNVEV (reference sequence). CDR3 residues: CASSFQGSGSETQYF. CDR3 bases: TGTGCCAGCAGTTTTCAAGGGTCGGGGTCAGAGACCCAGTACTTC.

The chain employs TRBV7-3 and TRBJ2-3; TRBD1 matches 11 bases. Germline V gene sequence: CDR1 SGHTA, CDR2 FQGTGA. This CDR3 comprises 17 residues. Losses at the gene ends were 8 bases for V and 4 bases for J; bases not matched to a gene: 14. The CDR3 DNA is TGTGCCAGCTGGGGGACAGGGGGAGGCCCACGGGCAGATACGCAGTATTTT. Amino acids: CASWGTGGGPRADTQYF.

The rearrangement links TRBV27 to TRBJ2-5; the D is unclear. In germline, CDR1 is MNHEY, CDR2 SMNVEV (reference sequence). V lost 8 bases to trimming and J lost 7 bases, with 17 bases between them. The CDR3 is 13 residues long. CDR3 region: CASGTNPQWTQYF. As DNA, the CDR3 is TGTGCCAGCGGAACAAACCCTCAGTGGACCCAGTACTTC.

This clone was picked up a small number of times. The CDR3 reads CASSPPRGQDYGYTF. The CDR3 DNA reads as TGTGCCAGCTCACCACCTCGAGGACAGGACTATGGCTACACCTTC. The chain couples TRBV18 to TRBJ1-2; 7 positions match TRBD1. Unmatched junction bases numbered 4, after V lost 0 bases and J lost 3 bases. Germline-derived CDR1 and CDR2 are KGHSH and LQKENI. The CDR3 contains 15 residues.

The V gene is TRBV29-1, the J gene TRBJ2-7; D may be TRBD2 (5 bases). CDR1 is SQVTM, CDR2 ANQGSEA, per germline. The CDR3 is 10 residues long. The V end was cut by 4 bases, the J end by 6 bases, with 7 bases between. The DNA for the CDR3 is TGCAGCGTTGGCCGGGGCGAGCAGTACTTC. Translation gives CSVGRGEQYF.

The V call is TRBV18, the J call TRBJ2-7; D uncertain. Germline V gene sequence: CDR1 KGHSH, CDR2 LQKENI. The CDR3 length is 13 residues. Trimming shortened V by 3 bases and J by 2 bases, and 8 bases separated the two germline ends. The DNA for the CDR3 is TGTGCCAGCTCACCGGGGAAAACCTACGAGCAGTACTTC. Translating it yields CASSPGKTYEQYF.

The V and J genes are TRBV6-5 and TRBJ1-2; 7 bases are shared with TRBD1. The CDR3 has 12 residues. Germline V gives CDR1 MNHEY, CDR2 SVGAGI. Unmatched junction bases numbered 4, after V lost 5 bases and J lost 7 bases. The CDR3 DNA reads as TGTGCCAGCAGTCCCCAGGGGGGTGGCTACACCTTC. Its protein is CASSPQGGGYTF.

The chain is built from TRBV10-3 and TRBJ1-5; 11 nucleotides agree with TRBD1. There are 14 residues in the CDR3. Trimming cost V 11 bases and J 3 bases; bases outside gene matches: 6. Germline assignment: CDR1 ENHRY and CDR2 SYGVKD. CDR3 sequence reads: CAAGDRGVNQPQHF. DNA for the CDR3: TGTGCCGCCGGGGACAGGGGGGTCAATCAGCCCCAGCATTTT.

The chain carries TRBV18 and TRBJ2-4, with TRBD1 matching over 11 bases. Germline CDR1 reads KGHSH; CDR2 reads LQKENI. This CDR3 is built from 15 residues. Unmatched junction bases numbered 5, after V lost 3 bases and J lost 7 bases. CDR3 sequence: CASSPDRGQVNIQYF. For the CDR3, the DNA is TGTGCCAGCTCACCGGACAGGGGGCAGGTGAACATTCAGTACTTC.

Only one count was recorded for this clone. This chain links TRBV2 with TRBJ2-3, with a possible D match to TRBD2 (5 bases). Germline V gene lookup returns CDR1 SNHLY and CDR2 FYNNEI. The V end lost 6 bases, the J end lost 2 bases, and 9 bases lay between the germline ends. The CDR3 has 13 amino acids. CDR3 DNA sequence: TGTGCCAGCAGCTTAGCGCCCACAGATACGCAGTATTTT. Protein sequence: CASSLAPTDTQYF.

The chain carries TRBV5-6 and TRBJ2-5; D could derive from TRBD1 or TRBD2 (5 bases each). Germline values: CDR1 SGHDT, CDR2 YYEEEE. The V end was cut by 4 bases, the J end by 6 bases, with 10 bases between. The CDR3 loop spans 12 amino acids. CDR3 region: CASSDEGKTQYF. CDR3 sequence (DNA): TGTGCCAGCAGCGATGAGGGGAAGACCCAGTACTTC. Full variable domain (rest looked up from reference TRBV5-6 and TRBJ2-5): DAGVTQSPTHLIKTRGQQVTLRCSPKSGHDTVSWYQQALGQGPQFIFQYYEEEERQRGNFPDRFSGHQFPNYSSELNVNALLLGDSALYLCASSDEGKTQYFGPGTRLLVL.

This chain links TRBV2 with TRBJ2-7, with 8 bases identical to TRBD2. Trimming at V came to 6 bases and at J to 0 bases, leaving 7 bases not matched to a gene. The CDR3 covers 15 residues. Per the germline V gene, CDR1 is SNHLY and CDR2 is FYNNEI. In DNA form, the CDR3 reads TGTGCCAGCAGCCGATTAAGCGGGAGCTCCTACGAGCAGTACTTC. Its protein product is CASSRLSGSSYEQYF.

The rearrangement links TRBV7-9 to TRBJ2-4, with D tentatively TRBD1 (6 bases). From germline, CDR1 is SEHNR and CDR2 FQNEAQ (reference sequence). The V end was cut by 1 base, the J end by 2 bases, with 15 bases between. The CDR3 runs to 17 residues. The CDR3 region is CASSLVGGGWTKNIQYF. The CDR3 DNA sequence: TGTGCCAGCAGCTTAGTTGGGGGCGGGTGGACCAAAAACATTCAGTACTTC.